The rows below give T cell receptor beta chains drawn from one sample of a study of cytomegalovirus exposure and HLA in healthy donors. Sequenced by immunoSEQ multiplex PCR; TCRdb stores in-frame clones only, minus some. The profile covers about 160,000 clones, with around 75% appearing a single time and around 4.9% taken by the ten largest. What was sequenced was PBMCs. These receptors all stem from a male donor in good health and CMV-seronegative. CDR3s include the opening cysteine and the closing phenylalanine or tryptophan. The D gene is left open where the match is weak. The size entry is marked missing in some rows and otherwise reads once, few, many or a size class.

CDR3aa	CDR3nt	d_gene	j_gene	v_gene	abundance
CASSVPGSDTQYF	TGTGCCAGCAGCGTCCCGGGATCAGATACGCAGTATTTT	-	TRBJ2-3	TRBV7-2	-
CASSVRGREQFF	TGTGCCAGCAGCGTGCGCGGAAGGGAGCAGTTCTTC	-	TRBJ2-1	TRBV9	-
CASSLTDRASYEQYF	TGTGCCAGCAGCTTAACCGACAGGGCCTCCTACGAGCAGTACTTC	TRBD1	TRBJ2-7	TRBV11-2	few
CASSFEGGPGSGYTF	TGCGCCAGCAGCTTCGAGGGGGGGCCAGGGAGTGGCTACACCTTC	-	TRBJ1-2	TRBV5-1	once
CASSLQGADSYEQYF	TGTGCCAGCAGCTTACAGGGGGCGGATTCCTACGAGCAGTACTTC	TRBD1	TRBJ2-7	TRBV13	-
CASSRGQQETQYF	TGTGCCAGCAGCCGGGGACAGCAAGAGACCCAGTACTTC	TRBD1	TRBJ2-5	TRBV7-3	-
CASSVRASVGNEQFF	TGTGCCAGCAGCGTCCGGGCTAGCGTAGGGAATGAGCAGTTCTTC	-	TRBJ2-1	TRBV9	-
CAISESIRERGREQFF	TGTGCCATCAGTGAGTCAATAAGGGAGCGGGGGCGAGAGCAGTTCTTC	TRBD2	TRBJ2-1	TRBV10-3	-
CASSYRGLRNEQYF	TGTGCCAGCAGTTACAGGGGATTGAGGAACGAGCAGTACTTC	TRBD1	TRBJ2-7	TRBV28	-
CASSLKPGTSGYEQYF	TGTGCCAGCAGTCTGAAGCCCGGGACTAGCGGCTACGAGCAGTACTTC	TRBD2	TRBJ2-7	TRBV27	-
CASSSGGSTEAFF	TGTGCCAGCAGCTCAGGGGGAAGCACTGAAGCTTTCTTT	TRBD1	TRBJ1-1	TRBV7-9	-
CASSSGGAQVHGYTF	TGTGCCAGCAGTTCGGGAGGGGCGCAGGTCCATGGCTACACCTTC	-	TRBJ1-2	TRBV27	once
CASSDGGSSTDTQYF	TGTGCCAGCAGTGACGGCGGTTCTAGCACAGATACGCAGTATTTT	-	TRBJ2-3	TRBV6-4	few
CASSYSEGQNYGYTF	TGTGCCAGCAGTTACTCCGAAGGACAGAACTATGGCTACACCTTC	-	TRBJ1-2	TRBV6-6	-
CASSVGGLNSYEQYF	TGTGCCAGCAGCGTGGGGGGGCTGAACTCCTACGAGCAGTACTTC	-	TRBJ2-7	TRBV9	-
CASSDRAGSYEQYF	TGTGCCAGCAGTGATCGGGCGGGGAGCTACGAGCAGTACTTC	-	TRBJ2-7	TRBV2	-
CASLGDNSGANVLTF	TGTGCCAGTTTGGGGGACAACTCTGGGGCCAACGTCCTGACTTTC	-	TRBJ2-6	TRBV19	-
CASSLTPGGGNTIYF	TGTGCCAGCAGCTTGACTCCAGGGGGGGGAAACACCATATATTTT	TRBD1	TRBJ1-3	TRBV5-6	-
CASSQDTYGGGPYNEQFF	TGCGCCAGCAGCCAAGACACATACGGAGGGGGCCCCTACAATGAGCAGTTCTTC	-	TRBJ2-1	TRBV4-3	-
CASSQQGPNTEAFF	TGTGCCAGCAGTCAACAGGGACCGAACACTGAAGCTTTCTTT	-	TRBJ1-1	TRBV2	-
CASRRGLLDYEQYF	TGTGCCAGCAGGCGGGGACTTCTTGACTACGAGCAGTACTTC	-	TRBJ2-7	TRBV6-1	-
CASTTTTSGAYNEQFF	TGTGCCAGTACTACCACGACTAGCGGGGCCTACAATGAGCAGTTCTTC	TRBD2	TRBJ2-1	TRBV19	once